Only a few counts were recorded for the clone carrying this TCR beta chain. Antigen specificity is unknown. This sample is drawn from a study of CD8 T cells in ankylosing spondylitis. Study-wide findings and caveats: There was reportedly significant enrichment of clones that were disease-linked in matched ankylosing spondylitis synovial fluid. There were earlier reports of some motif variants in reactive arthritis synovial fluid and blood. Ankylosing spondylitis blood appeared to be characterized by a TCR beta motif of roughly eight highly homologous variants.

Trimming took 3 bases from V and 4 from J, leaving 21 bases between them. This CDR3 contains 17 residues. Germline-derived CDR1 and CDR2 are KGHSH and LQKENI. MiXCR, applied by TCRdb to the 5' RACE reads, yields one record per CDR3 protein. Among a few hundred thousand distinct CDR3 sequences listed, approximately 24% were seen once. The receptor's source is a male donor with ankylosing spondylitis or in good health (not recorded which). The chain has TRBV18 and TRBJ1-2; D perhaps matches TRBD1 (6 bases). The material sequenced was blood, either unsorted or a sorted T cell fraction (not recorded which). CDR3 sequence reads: CASSPRPDSLIRYGYTF. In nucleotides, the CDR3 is TGTGCCAGCTCACCCCGCCCGGACAGCTTAATCCGCTATGGCTACACCTTC.